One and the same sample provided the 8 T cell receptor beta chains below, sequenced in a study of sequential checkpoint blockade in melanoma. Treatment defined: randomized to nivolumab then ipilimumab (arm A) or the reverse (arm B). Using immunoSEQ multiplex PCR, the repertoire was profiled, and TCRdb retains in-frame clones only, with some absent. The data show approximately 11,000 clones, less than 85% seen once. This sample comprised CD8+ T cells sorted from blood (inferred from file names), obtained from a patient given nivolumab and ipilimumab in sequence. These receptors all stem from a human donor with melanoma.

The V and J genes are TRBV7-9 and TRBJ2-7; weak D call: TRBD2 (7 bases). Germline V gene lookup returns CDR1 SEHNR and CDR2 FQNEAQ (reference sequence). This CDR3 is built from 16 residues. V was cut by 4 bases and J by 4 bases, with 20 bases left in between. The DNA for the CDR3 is TGTGCCAGCAGCTATAGAGGCGGGGGCCTTCCTTACGAGCAGTACTTC. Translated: CASSYRGGGLPYEQYF. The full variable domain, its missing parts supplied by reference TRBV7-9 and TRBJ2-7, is DTGVSQNPRHKITKRGQNVTFRCDPISEHNRLYWYRQTLGQGPEFLTYFQNEAQLEKSRLLSDRFSAERPKGSFSTLEIQRTEQGDSAMYLCASSYRGGGLPYEQYFGPGTRLTVT.

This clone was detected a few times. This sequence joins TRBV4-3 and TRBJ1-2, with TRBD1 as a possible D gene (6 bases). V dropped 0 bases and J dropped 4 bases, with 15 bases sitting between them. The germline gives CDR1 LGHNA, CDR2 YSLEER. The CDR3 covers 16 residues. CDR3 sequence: CASSQDSAGAGYGYTF. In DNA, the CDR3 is TGCGCCAGCAGCCAAGATTCTGCGGGGGCGGGCTATGGCTACACCTTC.

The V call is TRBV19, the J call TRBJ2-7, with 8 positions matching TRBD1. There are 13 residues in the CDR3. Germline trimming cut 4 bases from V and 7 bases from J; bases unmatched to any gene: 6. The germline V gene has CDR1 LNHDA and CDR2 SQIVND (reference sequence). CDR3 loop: CASSTSGGSEQYF. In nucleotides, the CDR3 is TGTGCCAGTAGTACGTCAGGGGGCAGTGAGCAGTACTTC.

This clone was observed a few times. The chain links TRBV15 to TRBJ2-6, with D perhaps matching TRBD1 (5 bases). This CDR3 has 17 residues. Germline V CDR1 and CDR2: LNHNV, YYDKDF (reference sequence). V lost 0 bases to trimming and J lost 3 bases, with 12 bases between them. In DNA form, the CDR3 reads TGTGCCACCAGCAGAGATGGGCAGGGTAGTGGGGCCAACGTCCTGACTTTC. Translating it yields CATSRDGQGSGANVLTF.

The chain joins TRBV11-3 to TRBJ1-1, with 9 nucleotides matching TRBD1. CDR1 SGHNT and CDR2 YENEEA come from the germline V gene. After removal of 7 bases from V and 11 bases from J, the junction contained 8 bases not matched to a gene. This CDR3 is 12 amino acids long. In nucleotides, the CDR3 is TGTGCCAGCACCAACCTCGGGACAGGGGCTTTCTTT. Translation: CASTNLGTGAFF.

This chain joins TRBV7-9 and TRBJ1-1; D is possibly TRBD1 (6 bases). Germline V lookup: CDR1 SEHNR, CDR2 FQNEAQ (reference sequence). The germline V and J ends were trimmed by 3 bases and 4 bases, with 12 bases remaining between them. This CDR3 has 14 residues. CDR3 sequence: CASSLQGMGTEAFF. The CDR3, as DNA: TGTGCCAGCAGCTTGCAGGGGATGGGCACTGAAGCTTTCTTT.

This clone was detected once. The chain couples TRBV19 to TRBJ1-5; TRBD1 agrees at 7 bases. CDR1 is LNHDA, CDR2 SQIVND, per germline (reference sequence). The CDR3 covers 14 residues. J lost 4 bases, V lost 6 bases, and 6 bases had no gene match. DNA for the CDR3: TGTGCCAGTAGCCCGGGACAGAAAAATCAGCCCCAGCATTTT. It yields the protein CASSPGQKNQPQHF.

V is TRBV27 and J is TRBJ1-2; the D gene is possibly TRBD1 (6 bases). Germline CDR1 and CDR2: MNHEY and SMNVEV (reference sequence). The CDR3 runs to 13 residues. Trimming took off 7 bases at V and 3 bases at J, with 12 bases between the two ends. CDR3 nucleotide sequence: TGTGCCAGCAAGAAGGCAGGGGACTATGGCTACACCTTC. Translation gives CASKKAGDYGYTF.